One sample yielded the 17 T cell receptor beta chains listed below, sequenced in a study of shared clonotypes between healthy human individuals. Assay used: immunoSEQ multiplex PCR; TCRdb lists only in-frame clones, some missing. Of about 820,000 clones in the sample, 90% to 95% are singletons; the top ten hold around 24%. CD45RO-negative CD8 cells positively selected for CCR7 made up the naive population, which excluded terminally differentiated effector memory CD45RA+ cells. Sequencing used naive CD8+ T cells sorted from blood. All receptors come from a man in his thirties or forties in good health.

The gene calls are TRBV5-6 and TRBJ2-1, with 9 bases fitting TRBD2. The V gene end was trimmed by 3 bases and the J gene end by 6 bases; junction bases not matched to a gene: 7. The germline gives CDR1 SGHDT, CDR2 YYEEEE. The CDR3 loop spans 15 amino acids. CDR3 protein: CASSWRLAGINEQFF. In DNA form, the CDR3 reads TGTGCCAGCAGCTGGCGGCTAGCGGGAATCAATGAGCAGTTCTTC.

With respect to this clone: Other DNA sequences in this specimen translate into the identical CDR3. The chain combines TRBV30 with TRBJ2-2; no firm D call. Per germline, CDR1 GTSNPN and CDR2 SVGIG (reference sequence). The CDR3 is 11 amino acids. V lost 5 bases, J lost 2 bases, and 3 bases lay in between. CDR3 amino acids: CAWGNTGELFF. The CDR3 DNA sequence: TGTGCCTGGGGTAACACCGGGGAGCTGTTTTTT.

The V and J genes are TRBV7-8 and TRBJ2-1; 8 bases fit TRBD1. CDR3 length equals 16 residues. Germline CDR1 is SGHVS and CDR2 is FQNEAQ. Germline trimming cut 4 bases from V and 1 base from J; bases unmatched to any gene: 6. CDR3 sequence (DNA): TGTGCCAGCAGCTCGACAGGGGTGATTTCCTACAATGAGCAGTTCTTC. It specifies CASSSTGVISYNEQFF.

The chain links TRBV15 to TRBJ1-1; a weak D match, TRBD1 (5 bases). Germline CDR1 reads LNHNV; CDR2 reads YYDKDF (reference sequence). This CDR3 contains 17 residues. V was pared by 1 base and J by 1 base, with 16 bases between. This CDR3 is CATSRADRRRENTEAFF. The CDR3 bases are TGTGCCACCAGCAGAGCTGACCGCCGCAGGGAGAACACTGAAGCTTTCTTT.

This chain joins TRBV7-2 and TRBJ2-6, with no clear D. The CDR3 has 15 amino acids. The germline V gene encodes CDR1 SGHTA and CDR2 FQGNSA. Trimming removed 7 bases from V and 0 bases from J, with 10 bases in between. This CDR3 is CASTGRSSGANVLTF. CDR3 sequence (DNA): TGTGCCAGCACGGGCAGATCCTCTGGGGCCAACGTCCTGACTTTC.

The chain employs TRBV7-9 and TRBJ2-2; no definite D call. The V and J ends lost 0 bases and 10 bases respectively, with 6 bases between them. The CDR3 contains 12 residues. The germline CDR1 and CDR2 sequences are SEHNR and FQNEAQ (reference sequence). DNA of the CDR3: TGTGCCAGCAGCTTAGCGGACCCGGAGCTGTTTTTT. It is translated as CASSLADPELFF.

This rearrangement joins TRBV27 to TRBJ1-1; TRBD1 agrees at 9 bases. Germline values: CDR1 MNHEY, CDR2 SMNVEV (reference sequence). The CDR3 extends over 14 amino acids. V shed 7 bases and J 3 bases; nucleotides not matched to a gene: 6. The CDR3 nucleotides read TGTGCCAGCAACCGTCGGACAGGGGACACTGAAGCTTTCTTT. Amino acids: CASNRRTGDTEAFF.

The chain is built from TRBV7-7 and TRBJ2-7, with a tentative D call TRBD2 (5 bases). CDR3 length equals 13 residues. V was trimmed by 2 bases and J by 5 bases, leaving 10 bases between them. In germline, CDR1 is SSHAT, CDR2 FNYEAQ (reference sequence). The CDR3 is CASSLRSGNEQYF. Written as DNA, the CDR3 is TGTGCCAGCAGCTTACGGTCCGGGAACGAGCAGTACTTC.

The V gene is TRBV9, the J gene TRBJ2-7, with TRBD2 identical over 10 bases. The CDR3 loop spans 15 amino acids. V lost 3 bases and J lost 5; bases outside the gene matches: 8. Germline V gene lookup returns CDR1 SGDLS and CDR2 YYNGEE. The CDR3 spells CASSEGLASRDEQYF. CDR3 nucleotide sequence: TGTGCCAGCAGCGAGGGACTAGCGAGCCGGGACGAGCAGTACTTC.

The CDR3 bases are TGTGCCAGCGGGGAAACAGGGGATAGACCAACGGATGAGACCCAGTACTTC. It encodes CASGETGDRPTDETQYF. This sequence joins TRBV6-4 and TRBJ2-5; 7 bases agree with TRBD1. The V gene's germline CDR1 is MRHNA and CDR2 SNTAGT. The length of the CDR3 is 17 residues. V shed 8 bases and J 5 bases; nucleotides not matched to a gene: 20.

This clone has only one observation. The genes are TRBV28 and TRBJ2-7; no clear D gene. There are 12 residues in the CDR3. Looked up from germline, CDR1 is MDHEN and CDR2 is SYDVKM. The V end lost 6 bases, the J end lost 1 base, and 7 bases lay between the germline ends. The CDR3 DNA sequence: TGTGCCAGCAGCTATATATCCTACGAGCAGTACTTC. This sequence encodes CASSYISYEQYF.

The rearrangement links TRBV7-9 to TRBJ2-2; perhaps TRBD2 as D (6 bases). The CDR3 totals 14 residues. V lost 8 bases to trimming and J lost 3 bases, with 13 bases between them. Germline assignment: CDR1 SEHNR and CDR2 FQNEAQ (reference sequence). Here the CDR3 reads CASLPWRDTGELFF. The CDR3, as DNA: TGTGCCAGCCTACCATGGAGGGACACCGGGGAGCTGTTTTTT.

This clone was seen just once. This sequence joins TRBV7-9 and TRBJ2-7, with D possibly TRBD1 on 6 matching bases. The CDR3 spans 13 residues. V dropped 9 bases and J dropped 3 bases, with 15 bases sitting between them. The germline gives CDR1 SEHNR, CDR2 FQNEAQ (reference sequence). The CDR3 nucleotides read TGTGCCAGTAATCCGGGACAAAACTACGAGCAGTACTTC. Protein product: CASNPGQNYEQYF.

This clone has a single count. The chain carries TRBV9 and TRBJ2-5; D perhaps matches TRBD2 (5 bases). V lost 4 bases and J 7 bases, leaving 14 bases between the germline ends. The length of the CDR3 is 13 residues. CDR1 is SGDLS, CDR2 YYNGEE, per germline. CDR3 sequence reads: CASSPPVGGTQYF. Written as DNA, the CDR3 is TGTGCCAGCAGCCCCCCCGTTGGAGGGACCCAGTACTTC. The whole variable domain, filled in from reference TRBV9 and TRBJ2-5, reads DSGVTQTPKHLITATGQRVTLRCSPRSGDLSVYWYQQSLDQGLQFLIQYYNGEERAKGNILERFSAQQFPDLHSELNLSSLELGDSALYFCASSPPVGGTQYFGPGTRLLVL.

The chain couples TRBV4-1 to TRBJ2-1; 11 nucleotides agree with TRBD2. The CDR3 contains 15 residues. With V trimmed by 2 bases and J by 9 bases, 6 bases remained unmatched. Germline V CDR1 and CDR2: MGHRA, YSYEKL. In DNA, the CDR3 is TGCGCCAGCAGCCAATCGATGACTAGCGGGACTGAGCAGTTCTTC. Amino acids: CASSQSMTSGTEQFF.

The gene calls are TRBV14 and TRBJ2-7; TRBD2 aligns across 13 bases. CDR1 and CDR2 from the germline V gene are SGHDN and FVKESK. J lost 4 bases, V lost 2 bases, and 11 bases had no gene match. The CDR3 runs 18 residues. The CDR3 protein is CASSQRTRTSGRVYEQYF. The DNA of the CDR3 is TGTGCCAGCAGCCAACGCACCCGTACTAGCGGGAGGGTGTACGAGCAGTACTTC.

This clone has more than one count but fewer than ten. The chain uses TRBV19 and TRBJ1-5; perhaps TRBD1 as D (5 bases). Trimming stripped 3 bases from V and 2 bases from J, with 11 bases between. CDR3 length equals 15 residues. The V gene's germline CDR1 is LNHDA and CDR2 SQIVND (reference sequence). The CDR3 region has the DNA TGTGCCAGTAGTATCTGGCAGGGCGGCAATCAGCCCCAGCATTTT. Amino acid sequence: CASSIWQGGNQPQHF.